The source of this TCR beta chain is a study of cytomegalovirus exposure and HLA in healthy donors. Whole-study results and caveats: Data from an earlier analysis indicated that most TCR beta V segments were productive either about 87% or about 30% of the time. Some TCR beta chains (about 180 of them) were listed as cytomegalovirus-associated.

Comment on this clone: Its target is not known.

V was pared by 4 bases and J by 7 bases, with 8 bases between. The CDR3 is 13 residues long. CDR1 is MNHNS and CDR2 is SASEGT in the germline V gene. PCR primers comprised 60 Vbeta and 13 Jbeta primers. The repertoire was sequenced with immunoSEQ multiplex PCR; TCRdb's copy has only in-frame clones and lacks some. The sample lists around 40,000 clones, about 66% seen once, with less than 20% in the top ten. This sequence joins TRBV6-1 and TRBJ1-6, with D possibly matching TRBD1 (5 bases). The sequenced sample consisted of PBMCs. This TCR was recovered from a man over 45 in good health and CMV-seropositive. The CDR3 bases are TGTGCCAGCAGTGGACAGAGAAATTCACCCCTCCACTTT. Protein product: CASSGQRNSPLHF.